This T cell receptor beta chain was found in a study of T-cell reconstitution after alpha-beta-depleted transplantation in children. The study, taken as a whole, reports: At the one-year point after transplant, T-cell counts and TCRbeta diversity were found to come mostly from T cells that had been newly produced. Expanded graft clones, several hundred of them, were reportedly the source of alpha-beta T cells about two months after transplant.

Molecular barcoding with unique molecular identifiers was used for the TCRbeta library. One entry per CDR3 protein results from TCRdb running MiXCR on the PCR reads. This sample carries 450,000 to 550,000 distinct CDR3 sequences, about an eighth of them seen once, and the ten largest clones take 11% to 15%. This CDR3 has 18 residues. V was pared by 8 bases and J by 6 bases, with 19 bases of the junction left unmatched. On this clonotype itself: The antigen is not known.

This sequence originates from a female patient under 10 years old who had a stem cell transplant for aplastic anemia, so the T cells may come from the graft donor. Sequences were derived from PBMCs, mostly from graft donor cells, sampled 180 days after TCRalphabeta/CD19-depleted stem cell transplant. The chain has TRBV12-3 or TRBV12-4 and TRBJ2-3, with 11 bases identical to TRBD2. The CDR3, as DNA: TGTGCCAGCTTTCTACTACCACCACTAGCGGGAGTACAGGATACGCAGTATTTT. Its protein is CASFLLPPLAGVQDTQYF.